This record concerns one T cell receptor (beta chain) sequence. This sample was included in a study of radiation and T cells in renal cell carcinoma. Data came from immunoSEQ multiplex PCR; TCRdb stores just in-frame clones and leaves some out. The data hold about 130,000 clones, with around 81% observed a single time. The sample's time point: blood 2 weeks post-SBRT. Treatment of the sample: 15 Gy SBRT to primary tumor, nephrectomy 4 weeks later. CDR1 is SGHNT, CDR2 YENEEA, per germline. The CDR3 extends over 16 amino acids. With 5 bases removed from V and 1 base from J, the gap between germline ends came to 15 bases.

This receptor was obtained from a man aged 45-65 years with renal cell carcinoma. The chain carries TRBV11-3 and TRBJ2-1; tentatively, D is TRBD1 or TRBD2 (5 bases each). The specimen comprised blood, sampled from a patient whose treatment included radiotherapy and nephrectomy. The CDR3 loop reads CASSRSGGASYNEQFF. The CDR3 DNA is TGTGCCAGCAGCCGCAGTGGGGGTGCTTCCTACAATGAGCAGTTCTTC.